This entry lists 4 T cell receptor beta chains sequenced from one sample in a study of beta chain features in type 1 diabetes. Since all of the isolated RNA was reverse transcribed, expressed TCRB transcripts were what got sequenced. The table came from immunoSEQ multiplex PCR; TCRdb's copy has only in-frame clones and leaves some out. The sample lists about 150,000 clones, more than 9% occurring once. Sequencing was done on a sample of naive CD4+ T cells from blood. The receptors were gathered from a man younger than 35 in good health.

V and J are TRBV6-5 and TRBJ1-4; 7 bases match TRBD1. Germline-derived CDR1 and CDR2 are MNHEY and SVGAGI. The junction had 0 bases not matched to a gene; V was cut back by 0 bases and J by 2 bases. CDR3 length: 15 residues. The CDR3 nucleotides are TGTGCCAGCAGTTACTCGGGACAGACTAATGAAAAACTGTTTTTT. Protein: CASSYSGQTNEKLFF.

The V call is TRBV2, the J call TRBJ1-4; tentative D call: TRBD1 (5 bases). The germline V gene has CDR1 SNHLY and CDR2 FYNNEI. The length of the CDR3 is 14 residues. V was pared by 3 bases and J by 4 bases, with 9 bases between. CDR3 sequence reads: CASSDGQGNEKLFF. In DNA form, the CDR3 reads TGTGCCAGCAGTGATGGGCAGGGTAATGAAAAACTGTTTTTT.

A few counts support this clone. J is TRBJ1-2 and V is TRBV2, with D possibly TRBD1 on 5 matching bases. The CDR3 is 15 amino acids. V shed 8 bases and J shed 5 bases, with 21 bases lying between them. Germline V lookup: CDR1 SNHLY, CDR2 FYNNEI. CDR3 DNA: TGTGCCAGCGGCGAACAGGACCCTGCCTCATATGGCTACACCTTC. Protein: CASGEQDPASYGYTF.

This clone has a handful of counts. The chain links TRBV11-2 to TRBJ2-7; D unresolved. Trimming shortened V by 5 bases and J by 4 bases, and 6 bases separated the two germline ends. The CDR3 contains 11 residues. Germline V gene lookup returns CDR1 SGHAT and CDR2 FQNNGV. The CDR3 DNA reads TGTGCCAGCAGCGTGAGATACGAGCAGTACTTC. Translating it yields CASSVRYEQYF. Variable domain in full (rest from reference TRBV11-2 and TRBJ2-7): EAGVAQSPRYKIIEKRQSVAFWCNPISGHATLYWYQQILGQGPKLLIQFQNNGVVDDSQLPKDRFSAERLKGVDSTLKIQPAKLEDSAVYLCASSVRYEQYFGPGTRLTVT.